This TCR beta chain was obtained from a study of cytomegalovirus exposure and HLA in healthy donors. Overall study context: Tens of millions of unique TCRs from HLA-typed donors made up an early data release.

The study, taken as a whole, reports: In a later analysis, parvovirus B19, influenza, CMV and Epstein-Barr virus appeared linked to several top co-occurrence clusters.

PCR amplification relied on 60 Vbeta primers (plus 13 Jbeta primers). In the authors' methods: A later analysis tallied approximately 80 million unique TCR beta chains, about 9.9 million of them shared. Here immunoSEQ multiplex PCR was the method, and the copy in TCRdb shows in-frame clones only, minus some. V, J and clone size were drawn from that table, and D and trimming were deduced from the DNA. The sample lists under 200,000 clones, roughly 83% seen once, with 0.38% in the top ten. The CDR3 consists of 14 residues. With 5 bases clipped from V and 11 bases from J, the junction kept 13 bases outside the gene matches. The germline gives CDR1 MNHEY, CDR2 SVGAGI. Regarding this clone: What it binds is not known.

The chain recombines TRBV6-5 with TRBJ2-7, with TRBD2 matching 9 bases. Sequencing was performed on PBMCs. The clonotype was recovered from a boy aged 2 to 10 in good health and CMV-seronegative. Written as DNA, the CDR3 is TGTGCCAGCAGTCCTCAGACTCGCGGGAGGGCGAAGTACTTC. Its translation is CASSPQTRGRAKYF.